Following are 32 T cell receptor beta chains from one sample sequenced in a study of blood T cells in healthy people across ages. Through a sample-barcoded 5' primer and a J-beta primer mix, a second PCR was run for roughly 7 to 11 cycles. Each CDR3 protein gets one entry after TCRdb re-called the 5' RACE reads with MiXCR. The sample records some 1.1 million distinct CDR3 sequences, roughly two fifths being singletons. The specimen sequenced was blood. The receptors were sampled from a young man in good health.

This rearrangement joins TRBV6-5 to TRBJ1-1; 10 nucleotides match TRBD1. The germline gives CDR1 MNHEY, CDR2 SVGAGI. This CDR3 contains 13 residues. The ends lost 6 bases at V and 6 bases at J; junction bases unmatched: 4. Here the CDR3 reads CASRGTGEPEAFF. The CDR3 DNA reads as TGTGCCAGCAGAGGGACAGGGGAACCTGAAGCTTTCTTT.

V and J are TRBV6-6 and TRBJ1-1, with a weak D call TRBD1 (5 bases). Between the trimmed V and J ends, which lost 1 base and 6 bases, there was a span of 9 bases. The CDR3 is 13 residues long. CDR1 is MNHNY and CDR2 is SVGAGI in the germline V gene (reference sequence). The CDR3 DNA is TGTGCCAGCAGTTACTTTCAGGGACCTGAAGCTTTCTTT. Protein product: CASSYFQGPEAFF.

This sequence joins TRBV5-5 and TRBJ2-1, with 8 bases identical to TRBD1. The J call is uncertain, as TRBJ2-7 better fits the DNA end. Germline CDR1 SGHKS, CDR2 YYEKEE (reference sequence). CDR3 length: 15 residues. This CDR3 is CASTTGTGKYNEQYF. As DNA, the CDR3 is TGTGCCAGCACCACAGGGACAGGCAAATACAATGAGCAGTACTTC.

To note about this clonotype: The junction does not match germline at one end; this may be a read error. This chain links TRBV7-9 with TRBJ2-7, with D maybe TRBD1 (7 bases). CDR3 size: 15 residues. Germline V lookup: CDR1 SEHNR, CDR2 FQNEAQ (reference sequence). The CDR3 coding sequence is TGTGCCAGCAACTTAGTTGGCAGGGGGGTGTACGAGCAGTACTTC. It is translated as CASNLVGRGVYEQYF.

The CDR3: CASSHEGQGNEKLFF. CDR3 DNA sequence: TGCGCCAGCAGCCATGAAGGACAGGGAAATGAAAAACTGTTTTTT. The chain joins TRBV4-3 to TRBJ1-4, with 8 bases fitting TRBD1. J lost 5 bases, V lost 3 bases, and 5 bases had no gene match. The germline V gene has CDR1 LGHNA and CDR2 YSLEER. The CDR3 is 15 amino acids.

This clonotype appeared a single time. The rearrangement joins TRBV6-2 or TRBV6-3 to TRBJ2-5, with D perhaps being TRBD1 or TRBD2 (5 bases each). The ends were cut back, 2 bases at V and 4 bases at J, with 14 bases in the middle. The germline CDR1 and CDR2 sequences are MNHEY and SVGEGT. CDR3 length: 15 residues. CDR3 amino acids: CASSYSGHSRETQYF. CDR3 in DNA: TGTGCCAGCAGTTACAGCGGACACTCCAGAGAGACCCAGTACTTC.

There are a few counts of this clonotype. The genes are TRBV24-1 and TRBJ2-3, with D uncertain. V dropped 5 bases and J dropped 0 bases, with 17 bases sitting between them. CDR1 and CDR2 (germline): KGHDR, SFDVKD. This CDR3 is built from 17 residues. CDR3 sequence reads: CATSASPDTSSTDTQYF. As DNA, the CDR3 is TGTGCCACCAGTGCCAGCCCCGACACCTCTAGCACAGATACGCAGTATTTT.

This clonotype has more than one count but fewer than ten. A junction end diverges from the germline sequence, so it may reflect a read error. V and J are TRBV5-4 and TRBJ1-2, with D maybe TRBD1 (5 bases). The CDR3 loop spans 14 amino acids. Germline CDR1 SGHNT, CDR2 YYREEE (reference sequence). CDR3 DNA sequence: TGTGCCAGCACCTTGGCCGGACAAAACTATGGCTACACCTTC. Its protein is CASTLAGQNYGYTF.

V gene TRBV5-1 combines with J gene TRBJ1-1, with D unresolved. The CDR3 is 16 residues long. In germline, CDR1 is SGHRS, CDR2 YFSETQ. Trimming pared 0 bases from V and 3 bases from J, leaving 15 bases between. The CDR3, as DNA: TGCGCCAGCAGCTTGGCCGGTAGGGATGGAGACACTGAAGCTTTCTTT. Protein: CASSLAGRDGDTEAFF.

This clonotype was detected only a few times. The CDR3 coding sequence is TGTGCCAGCAGCCATAGGGCCACCTACGAGCAGTACTTC. It is translated as CASSHRATYEQYF. V and J are TRBV6-6 and TRBJ2-7; D uncertain. The CDR3 is made up of 13 amino acids. Germline V gives CDR1 MNHNY, CDR2 SVGAGI (reference sequence). Trimming took 6 bases from V and 2 from J, leaving 11 bases between them.

This chain uses TRBV6-2 or TRBV6-3 with TRBJ1-2, with D hard to call. The germline gives CDR1 MNHEY, CDR2 SVGEGT. V lost 2 bases, J lost 6 bases, and 7 bases lay in between. The CDR3 spans 12 residues. The CDR3 is CASSYTRDGYTF. The CDR3 DNA follows: TGTGCCAGCAGTTACACTCGGGATGGCTACACCTTC.

This clonotype was observed a few times. This chain uses TRBV10-3 with TRBJ1-2; possibly TRBD1 for D (6 bases). Trimming pared 2 bases from V and 5 bases from J, leaving 12 bases between. The germline V gene encodes CDR1 ENHRY and CDR2 SYGVKD. The CDR3 totals 14 residues. This CDR3 is CAISEQGSPYGYTF. CDR3 DNA: TGTGCCATCAGTGAGCAGGGGAGTCCGTATGGCTACACCTTC.

This clonotype was counted a single time. The V gene is TRBV7-2, the J gene TRBJ1-1; D is possibly TRBD1 (6 bases). CDR3 length equals 11 residues. Germline CDR1 and CDR2: SGHTA and FQGNSA. Trimming stripped 8 bases from V and 9 bases from J, with 13 bases between. The CDR3 DNA sequence: TGTGCCAGCGGAGGGGGGGAACAAGCTTTCTTT. It is translated as CASGGGEQAFF.

Many counts were recorded for this clonotype. The rearrangement links TRBV5-1 to TRBJ2-5; unclear D gene. CDR3 length: 15 residues. CDR1 is SGHRS, CDR2 YFSETQ, per germline. The V gene lost 5 bases and the J gene lost 2 bases, with 16 bases spanning the gap. CDR3 coding DNA: TGCGCCAGCAGGAGTGGAGTGATGGGGCAAGAGACCCAGTACTTC. This sequence encodes CASRSGVMGQETQYF. Combining the CDR3 with reference TRBV5-1 and TRBJ2-5 gives the whole variable domain KAGVTQTPRYLIKTRGQQVTLSCSPISGHRSVSWYQQTPGQGLQFLFEYFSETQRNKGNFPGRFSGRQFSNSRSEMNVSTLELGDSALYLCASRSGVMGQETQYFGPGTRLLVL.

This rearrangement joins TRBV5-1 to TRBJ2-7; a weak D match, TRBD2 (6 bases). The CDR3 extends over 15 amino acids. V was shortened by 0 bases and J by 1 base, with 11 bases between the two germline ends. Germline V lookup: CDR1 SGHRS, CDR2 YFSETQ. In DNA form, the CDR3 reads TGCGCCAGCAGCTTGGAGGACTACCGGTCCTACGAGCAGTACTTC. This translates into CASSLEDYRSYEQYF.

This rearrangement joins TRBV5-6 to TRBJ2-1, with D unresolved. The DNA end is more similar to TRBJ2-7, so the J call may be wrong. Germline V gene data show CDR1 as SGHDT and CDR2 as YYEEEE. The CDR3 has 15 amino acids. CDR3 sequence: CASSSPISSYNEQYF. The CDR3, as DNA: TGTGCCAGCAGCTCGCCCATTAGCTCCTACAATGAGCAGTACTTC.

This clonotype has only a few counts. The chain has TRBV7-3 and TRBJ1-1; D may be TRBD1 (5 bases). The germline CDR1 and CDR2 sequences are SGHTA and FQGTGA. The CDR3 consists of 15 residues. Trimming shortened V by 1 base and J by 1 base, and 10 bases separated the two germline ends. The CDR3 bases are TGTGCCAGCAGCTTAATATCGGGGCCGAACACTGAAGCTTTCTTT. Protein sequence: CASSLISGPNTEAFF.

V usage is TRBV6-1 and J usage is TRBJ1-1; a possible D gene is TRBD1 (5 bases). This CDR3 comprises 14 residues. Germline V gives CDR1 MNHNS, CDR2 SASEGT. V was trimmed by 2 bases and J by 2 bases, leaving 9 bases between them. The CDR3 region is CASSEPGSNTEAFF. Here the CDR3 DNA reads TGTGCCAGCAGTGAACCAGGGAGTAACACTGAAGCTTTCTTT.

As concerns this clonotype: The junction differs from germline at one of its ends, possibly a read error. This chain connects TRBV12-3 or TRBV12-4 to TRBJ1-1, with TRBD1 matching 9 bases. This CDR3 has 15 residues. In DNA, the CDR3 is TGTACCAGCAGTTTAGCGGGACAGGGAGGACCTGAAGCTTTCTTT. Residues: CTSSLAGQGGPEAFF.

The chain links TRBV7-2 to TRBJ1-1; tentatively, D is TRBD1 (5 bases). V was cut by 0 bases and J by 4 bases, with 9 bases left in between. This CDR3 spans 14 amino acids. Germline CDR1 and CDR2: SGHTA and FQGNSA. The CDR3 sequence: CASSLARVATEAFF. The CDR3 bases are TGTGCCAGCAGCTTAGCCAGGGTTGCCACTGAAGCTTTCTTT.

The DNA for the CDR3 is TGTGCCAGCAGCTTAACAGCAATCTACGAGCAGTACTTC. Its protein is CASSLTAIYEQYF. J is TRBJ2-7 and V is TRBV7-6; unclear D gene. The germline V and J ends were trimmed by 2 bases and 3 bases, with 8 bases remaining between them. This CDR3 contains 13 residues. Germline CDR1 SGHVS, CDR2 FNYEAQ.

V is TRBV20-1 and J is TRBJ2-1; 8 bases match TRBD2. The CDR3 covers 15 residues. J lost 5 bases, V lost 0 bases, and 6 bases had no gene match. Germline V gives CDR1 DFQATT, CDR2 SNEGSKA (reference sequence). The CDR3 DNA reads as TGCAGTGCTAGAGAGCCCCGGGGGGGCAACAATGAGCAGTTCTTC. Translating it yields CSAREPRGGNNEQFF.

The chain employs TRBV19 and TRBJ1-1; D gene unclear. The CDR3 has 12 residues. The germline V and J ends were trimmed by 10 bases and 3 bases, with 12 bases remaining between them. Germline V CDR1 and CDR2: LNHDA, SQIVND (reference sequence). The CDR3 spells CATRLLDTEAFF. The CDR3 DNA reads TGTGCCACTAGACTGTTGGACACTGAAGCTTTCTTT.

This clonotype was picked up a small number of times. V and J are TRBV7-2 and TRBJ1-1; D remains unclear. This CDR3 has 14 residues. The V end lost 1 base, the J end lost 5 bases, and 11 bases lay between the germline ends. In germline, CDR1 is SGHTA, CDR2 FQGNSA. DNA of the CDR3: TGTGCCAGCAGCTTAGGGGGTATTGGGACTGAAGCTTTCTTT. Encoded protein: CASSLGGIGTEAFF.

There are a few counts of this clonotype. The CDR3 coding sequence is TGTGCCAGCAGACGCAGGGGTTACACTGAAGCTTTCTTT. Its protein is CASRRRGYTEAFF. The chain couples TRBV12-3 or TRBV12-4 to TRBJ1-1, with D tentatively TRBD1 (6 bases). The ends were cut back, 6 bases at V and 3 bases at J, with 11 bases in the middle. This CDR3 has 13 amino acids.

The chain combines TRBV6-5 with TRBJ1-6; D unresolved. The V end was cut by 2 bases, the J end by 0 bases, with 14 bases between. The germline gives CDR1 MNHEY, CDR2 SVGAGI. This CDR3 region has 18 residues. The CDR3 is CASSYGGGPSSYNSPLHF. CDR3 DNA sequence: TGTGCCAGCAGTTACGGTGGCGGGCCGAGCTCCTATAATTCACCCCTCCACTTT.

This clonotype was seen a handful of times. The chain employs TRBV20-1 and TRBJ2-1; TRBD1 might be the D (5 bases). This CDR3 is 13 amino acids long. V shed 2 bases and J shed 2 bases, with 7 bases lying between them. CDR1 and CDR2 from the germline V gene are DFQATT and SNEGSKA (reference sequence). CDR3 bases: TGCAGTGCTAGAATAGGGGCCTACAATGAGCAGTTCTTC. This codes for CSARIGAYNEQFF.

This sequence joins TRBV20-1 and TRBJ1-5; a possible D gene is TRBD1 (6 bases). Trimming took 2 bases from V and 7 from J, leaving 12 bases between them. CDR3 size: 13 residues. CDR1 and CDR2 from the germline V gene are DFQATT and SNEGSKA (reference sequence). The CDR3 spells CSARPGAEQPQHF. In DNA form, the CDR3 reads TGCAGTGCTAGACCAGGGGCTGAACAGCCCCAGCATTTT.

A note on this clonotype: A much more abundant neighbour one base away suggests this may be a read error. The chain has TRBV6-6 and TRBJ2-5; D gene unclear. The V end lost 7 bases, the J end lost 5 bases, and 8 bases lay between the germline ends. The germline CDR1 and CDR2 sequences are MNHNY and SVGAGI (reference sequence). The CDR3 is 11 residues long. The DNA of the CDR3 is TGTGCCAGCACCTTATTTGAGACCCAGTACTTC. It encodes CASTLFETQYF.

The chain joins TRBV2 to TRBJ2-1, with 7 bases matching TRBD1. The CDR3 runs to 14 residues. CDR1 is SNHLY and CDR2 is FYNNEI in the germline V gene. With V trimmed by 6 bases and J by 6 bases, 8 bases remained unmatched. The CDR3, as DNA: TGTGCCAGCAGAGCCGGGACAGCGTTCAATGAGCAGTTCTTC. Translated, it gives CASRAGTAFNEQFF.

This clonotype was detected ten times or more. This chain joins TRBV20-1 and TRBJ2-7; 10 nucleotides agree with TRBD1. In germline, CDR1 is DFQATT, CDR2 SNEGSKA (reference sequence). The CDR3 length is 15 residues. Unmatched junction bases numbered 7, after V lost 2 bases and J lost 3 bases. CDR3 residues: CSARSKDRGNYEQYF. The CDR3 region has the DNA TGCAGTGCTAGATCTAAGGACAGGGGGAACTACGAGCAGTACTTC.

The chain links TRBV7-6 to TRBJ2-3; 8 nucleotides align to TRBD2. CDR1 and CDR2 (germline): SGHVS, FNYEAQ. The CDR3 totals 16 residues. V dropped 0 bases and J dropped 5; count of bases not matched to a gene: 7. CDR3 nucleotides: TGTGCCAGCAGCTTAGCGCCTCGGGGGGGACAAGATACGCAGTATTTT. Amino acid sequence: CASSLAPRGGQDTQYF.